The clone carrying this TCR beta chain was seen at least ten times. Its matching antigen is unknown. This record comes from a study of blood T cells in healthy people across ages. PBMCs, at least 7 million per sample, were isolated. The authors ran a second PCR of about 6 to 12 cycles using a sample-barcoded 5' primer and a J-beta primer mix. TCRdb processed the 5' RACE reads anew with MiXCR; each CDR3 protein has one entry. This table holds roughly 1.9 million distinct CDR3 sequences, 39% found once. Study-level results: Measured against age, TCR beta diversity per million T cells decreased in a roughly linear manner.

CDR3 size: 14 residues. Trimming took 0 bases from V and 5 from J, leaving 10 bases between them. Germline CDR1 LGHNA, CDR2 YNFKEQ. The genes are TRBV4-2 and TRBJ2-5; TRBD1 is a possible D gene (7 bases). This TCR came from a human donor in good health. The sequencing input was blood. CDR3 nucleotide sequence: TGTGCCAGCAGCCAAGACAGGGGGAGGGAGACCCAGTACTTC. As protein: CASSQDRGRETQYF.